This T cell receptor (beta chain) was sequenced for a study of cytomegalovirus exposure and HLA in healthy donors. Study details: Falling in the Caucasian-associated ancestry cluster were 81% of around 370 genotyped donors.

PCR used 60 Vbeta primers and 13 Jbeta primers. Sequencing was performed with immunoSEQ multiplex PCR; in TCRdb, only in-frame clones are kept and a portion is missing. The sample yields 190,000 or so clones, roughly 80% seen once. General study findings and limits: Later analysis associated a missense DCLRE1C variant with TCR beta V- and J-gene trimming. Later on, analysis showed that most CMV-associated TCR beta chains appeared to be HLA-restricted.

Turning to this clone: Its antigen is unknown.

Sequences were obtained from PBMCs. The clonotype originates from a male donor in good health and CMV-seropositive.

As DNA, the CDR3 is TGTGCCAGCCTATCCCCTCAGACAGGGAAGAATGAGCAGTTCTTC. This codes for CASLSPQTGKNEQFF. The J gene is TRBJ2-1, the V gene TRBV28; 7 positions match TRBD1. CDR1 and CDR2 from the germline V gene are MDHEN and SYDVKM. The trim removed 8 bases at V and 7 bases at J, leaving 14 bases unmatched. The length of the CDR3 is 15 residues.